A single sample gave rise to the 13 T cell receptor beta chains below, sequenced in a study of somatic mutations in T cells in chronic GVHD. Only in-frame clones appear in the TCRdb table, and some are missing; sequencing was by immunoSEQ multiplex PCR. This table holds fewer than 2,000 clones, around 60% found once. Sequencing used CD8+ T cells from blood. Receptors were obtained from a male patient in his fifties with chronic graft-versus-host disease. Some T cells may be transferred from the graft donor.

In this sample, this clone turned up once. The chain recombines TRBV29-1 with TRBJ1-2, with TRBD1 as a possible D gene (6 bases). This CDR3 contains 15 residues. The germline V and J ends were trimmed by 0 bases and 7 bases, with 18 bases remaining between them. Germline CDR1 SQVTM, CDR2 ANQGSEA. The CDR3 is CSVEDRERGLGGYTF. The DNA of the CDR3 is TGCAGCGTTGAAGATCGTGAAAGGGGGTTGGGTGGCTACACCTTC.

V gene TRBV11-3 combines with J gene TRBJ1-2; weak D call: TRBD1 (5 bases). Germline loops: CDR1 SGHNT, CDR2 YENEEA. The CDR3 runs 15 residues. Trimming stripped 4 bases from V and 5 bases from J, with 17 bases between. The CDR3 loop is CASSSSGGIVYGYTF. The DNA for the CDR3 is TGTGCCAGCAGCTCGTCGGGGGGTATTGTTTATGGCTACACCTTC.

With regard to this clone: Other DNA sequences in the sample encode the same CDR3. The CDR3 is CASSEGAGGEQFF. The CDR3 DNA sequence: TGTGCCAGCAGTGAAGGGGCAGGTGGTGAGCAGTTCTTC. The chain has TRBV25-1 and TRBJ2-1; maybe TRBD1 (5 bases). The germline V gene encodes CDR1 MGHDK and CDR2 SYGVNS. Trimming removed 2 bases at V and 9 bases at J, with 11 bases between. The CDR3 totals 13 residues.

The chain links TRBV4-1 to TRBJ2-2; D possibly corresponds to TRBD1 (6 bases). The CDR3 runs 15 residues. Trimming cost V 4 bases and J 0 bases, with 9 bases left between them. CDR1 is MGHRA and CDR2 is YSYEKL in the germline V gene. This chain's CDR3 is CASSPGAANTGELFF. In nucleotides, the CDR3 is TGCGCCAGCAGCCCAGGGGCGGCGAACACCGGGGAGCTGTTTTTT.

The genes are TRBV9 and TRBJ1-1; the D is unclear. Germline CDR1 SGDLS, CDR2 YYNGEE. This CDR3 is built from 13 residues. Trimming removed 4 bases from V and 0 bases from J, with 7 bases in between. The DNA of the CDR3 is TGTGCCAGCAGCCTCTCGGTGAACACTGAAGCTTTCTTT. This gives the protein CASSLSVNTEAFF.

The J gene is TRBJ2-1, the V gene TRBV19; 8 bases map to TRBD2. The germline CDR1 and CDR2 sequences are LNHDA and SQIVND (reference sequence). V lost 6 bases to trimming and J lost 0 bases; unmatched junction nucleotides: 13. CDR3 size: 18 residues. Here the CDR3 DNA reads TGTGCCAGTAGCCTGGAGGTAGCGGGATTTAGCTCCTACAATGAGCAGTTCTTC. This encodes CASSLEVAGFSSYNEQFF. Full variable domain (rest looked up from reference TRBV19 and TRBJ2-1): DGGITQSPKYLFRKEGQNVTLSCEQNLNHDAMYWYRQDPGQGLRLIYYSQIVNDFQKGDIAEGYSVSREKKESFPLTVTSAQKNPTAFYLCASSLEVAGFSSYNEQFFGPGTRLTVL.

This clone appeared a few times. The chain couples TRBV11-2 to TRBJ1-1, with 8 nucleotides matching TRBD1. The length of the CDR3 is 13 residues. With V trimmed by 1 base and J by 6 bases, 1 base remained unmatched. Germline values: CDR1 SGHAT, CDR2 FQNNGV. CDR3: CASSLVQGAEAFF. The CDR3 DNA reads TGTGCCAGCAGCTTAGTACAGGGGGCTGAAGCTTTCTTT.

The J gene is TRBJ2-2, the V gene TRBV6-4; no clear D. Germline loops: CDR1 MRHNA, CDR2 SNTAGT. V lost 0 bases and J lost 6, with 8 bases in between. The CDR3 contains 14 residues. CDR3 protein: CASSDSQVAGELFF. The CDR3 DNA reads as TGTGCCAGCAGTGACTCCCAGGTAGCCGGGGAGCTGTTTTTT.

The chain recombines TRBV2 with TRBJ1-2; the D gene is possibly TRBD1 (5 bases). The V end lost 10 bases, the J end lost 0 bases, and 15 bases lay between the germline ends. The V gene's germline CDR1 is SNHLY and CDR2 FYNNEI. The CDR3 loop spans 14 amino acids. The CDR3 DNA is TGTGCCACGACCGCGGACACCTCTAACTATGGCTACACCTTC. Amino acid sequence: CATTADTSNYGYTF.

The chain has TRBV12-5 and TRBJ2-1; D possibly corresponds to TRBD1 (5 bases). The germline V and J ends were trimmed by 3 bases and 8 bases, with 8 bases remaining between them. This CDR3 region has 12 residues. Germline lookup yields CDR1 LGHNT and CDR2 FRNRAP. The CDR3 region is CASGFWGYEQFF. The CDR3 DNA reads as TGTGCTAGTGGTTTCTGGGGCTATGAGCAGTTCTTC.

The V call is TRBV4-3, the J call TRBJ2-2; maybe TRBD1 (6 bases). Germline values: CDR1 LGHNA, CDR2 YSLEER. The CDR3 loop spans 14 amino acids. Trimming took off 5 bases at V and 1 base at J, with 8 bases between the two ends. The CDR3: CASSEDRNTGELFF. The DNA for the CDR3 is TGCGCCAGCAGCGAGGACAGGAACACCGGGGAGCTGTTTTTT.

V gene TRBV4-1 combines with J gene TRBJ2-7; the match to TRBD2 covers 7 bases. The germline V gene encodes CDR1 MGHRA and CDR2 YSYEKL. The CDR3 covers 15 residues. J lost 0 bases, V lost 1 base, and 3 bases had no gene match. Written as DNA, the CDR3 is TGCGCCAGCAGCCAAGTTCCGGGGGGCTCCTACGAGCAGTACTTC. It specifies CASSQVPGGSYEQYF.

This clone has only a few counts. The chain carries TRBV4-3 and TRBJ1-4; no clear D gene. CDR3 length: 14 residues. V was pared by 2 bases and J by 8 bases, with 12 bases between. Germline V gene lookup returns CDR1 LGHNA and CDR2 YSLEER. Here the CDR3 DNA reads TGCGCCAGCAGCCAATCCGTGGGCCTCGAAAAACTGTTTTTT. It specifies CASSQSVGLEKLFF.